These 30 T cell receptor beta chains originate from one sample sequenced in a study of blood T cell repertoires in COVID-19. This table comes from immunoSEQ multiplex PCR, and its TCRdb copy is limited to in-frame clones, with some not included. The repertoire has 150,000 to 200,000 clones, 88% of them found once; the top ten carry roughly 2%. Specimen: peripheral blood. The source is a man between 65 and 85 years old with active or convalescent COVID-19.

The rearrangement joins TRBV6-5 to TRBJ2-1; 8 bases fit TRBD1. Germline V gene data show CDR1 as MNHEY and CDR2 as SVGAGI. The V segment lost 6 bases and the J segment 6 bases; nucleotides outside the gene matches: 4. This CDR3 spans 13 amino acids. The CDR3 reads CASRDRESNEQFF. CDR3 DNA: TGTGCCAGCAGGGACAGGGAGTCCAATGAGCAGTTCTTC.

V gene TRBV6-5 combines with J gene TRBJ1-6; 11 nucleotides agree with TRBD1. The V segment lost 6 bases and the J segment 13 bases; nucleotides outside the gene matches: 8. This CDR3 has 14 residues. Germline CDR1 is MNHEY and CDR2 is SVGAGI. CDR3 amino acids: CASRPPGQGVPLHF. As DNA, the CDR3 is TGTGCCAGCAGGCCCCCGGGACAGGGGGTCCCCCTCCACTTT.

The J gene is TRBJ2-7, the V gene TRBV6-5, with a possible D match to TRBD1 (7 bases). The CDR3 covers 14 residues. Trimming took off 6 bases at V and 2 bases at J, with 14 bases between the two ends. Looked up from germline, CDR1 is MNHEY and CDR2 is SVGAGI. CDR3 sequence (DNA): TGTGCCAGCAGGGCGCGGGACAGCACCTACGAGCAGTACTTC. Its translation: CASRARDSTYEQYF.

The chain employs TRBV7-2 and TRBJ1-1; no clear D gene. The germline V gene has CDR1 SGHTA and CDR2 FQGNSA. The V and J ends lost 3 bases and 6 bases respectively, with 11 bases between them. This CDR3 region has 13 residues. The CDR3 DNA is TGTGCCAGCAGCTTCGACACGTACGCTGAAGCTTTCTTT. Encoded protein: CASSFDTYAEAFF.

This chain uses TRBV9 with TRBJ1-1; possible D gene TRBD1, 6 bases. The CDR3 is made up of 13 amino acids. Trimming pared 3 bases from V and 6 bases from J, leaving 12 bases between. Germline V gives CDR1 SGDLS, CDR2 YYNGEE. This CDR3 reads CASSGADRPEAFF. As DNA, the CDR3 is TGTGCCAGCAGCGGAGCAGACAGGCCTGAAGCTTTCTTT. The full variable domain, completed using reference TRBV9 and TRBJ1-1, is DSGVTQTPKHLITATGQRVTLRCSPRSGDLSVYWYQQSLDQGLQFLIQYYNGEERAKGNILERFSAQQFPDLHSELNLSSLELGDSALYFCASSGADRPEAFFGQGTRLTVV.

This sequence joins TRBV6-1 and TRBJ2-1; 12 bases fit TRBD2. With 4 bases clipped from V and 6 bases from J, the junction kept 10 bases outside the gene matches. The CDR3 consists of 17 residues. Per the germline V gene, CDR1 is MNHNS and CDR2 is SASEGT. The CDR3 DNA follows: TGTGCCAGCAGTGTTCTGGCTAGCGGGGGGGTTGGCAATGAGCAGTTCTTC. Its translation: CASSVLASGGVGNEQFF.

The chain links TRBV19 to TRBJ2-7; TRBD1 might be the D (7 bases). From germline, CDR1 is LNHDA and CDR2 SQIVND (reference sequence). CDR3 length: 15 amino acids. The V and J ends lost 0 bases and 6 bases respectively, with 15 bases between them. The CDR3 loop reads CASSIETGRLGEQYF. The DNA of the CDR3 is TGTGCCAGTAGTATAGAGACAGGGAGGTTGGGCGAGCAGTACTTC.

Worth noting for this clone: At one end the junction does not follow the germline gene, possibly because of a read error. The V call is TRBV6-6, the J call TRBJ2-3, with D tentatively TRBD1 (5 bases). Germline CDR1 and CDR2: MNHNY and SVGAGI (reference sequence). This CDR3 spans 13 amino acids. The CDR3 loop reads CAGRVGHTDTQYF. Here the CDR3 DNA reads TGTGCCGGCAGGGTGGGGCACACAGATACGCAGTATTTT.

The chain combines TRBV6-5 with TRBJ2-7; weak D call: TRBD2 (6 bases). The CDR3 length is 15 residues. V lost 0 bases to trimming and J lost 5 bases, with 14 bases between them. Germline V gene data show CDR1 as MNHEY and CDR2 as SVGAGI. CDR3 region: CASSYSPRGINEQYF. CDR3 bases: TGTGCCAGCAGTTACTCACCTCGGGGGATAAACGAGCAGTACTTC.

This sequence joins TRBV5-1 and TRBJ1-1; possibly TRBD1 for D (6 bases). Trimming shortened V by 1 base and J by 0 bases, and 16 bases separated the two germline ends. This CDR3 has 17 residues. The germline CDR1 and CDR2 sequences are SGHRS and YFSETQ. The CDR3 here is CASSLSLGGAMNTEAFF. The CDR3 nucleotides are TGCGCCAGCAGCTTGTCCCTTGGGGGGGCGATGAACACTGAAGCTTTCTTT.

The CDR3 here is CASSGTGVVEQFF. CDR3 nucleotides: TGTGCCAGCAGCGGTACGGGAGTGGTCGAGCAGTTCTTC. This rearrangement joins TRBV9 to TRBJ2-1; D is possibly TRBD2 (6 bases). This CDR3 is 13 amino acids long. Between the trimmed V and J ends, which lost 3 bases and 10 bases, there was a span of 14 bases. Germline V gene lookup returns CDR1 SGDLS and CDR2 YYNGEE. The full variable domain, its missing parts supplied by reference TRBV9 and TRBJ2-1, is DSGVTQTPKHLITATGQRVTLRCSPRSGDLSVYWYQQSLDQGLQFLIQYYNGEERAKGNILERFSAQQFPDLHSELNLSSLELGDSALYFCASSGTGVVEQFFGPGTRLTVL.

The chain links TRBV9 to TRBJ2-5; D is perhaps TRBD1 (6 bases). With 2 bases removed from V and 1 base from J, the gap between germline ends came to 12 bases. The germline V gene encodes CDR1 SGDLS and CDR2 YYNGEE. The length of the CDR3 is 15 residues. Here the CDR3 DNA reads TGTGCCAGCAGCGTTCTTCCAGGGGCCCAAGAGACCCAGTACTTC. Translating gives CASSVLPGAQETQYF. Drawing the rest from reference TRBV9 and TRBJ2-5, the complete variable domain is DSGVTQTPKHLITATGQRVTLRCSPRSGDLSVYWYQQSLDQGLQFLIQYYNGEERAKGNILERFSAQQFPDLHSELNLSSLELGDSALYFCASSVLPGAQETQYFGPGTRLLVL.

This clone was recorded a few times. The chain joins TRBV2 to TRBJ1-1; 7 bases align to TRBD1. V trimming: 2 bases; J trimming: 0 bases; junction bases outside the gene matches: 6. The CDR3 totals 16 residues. Looked up from germline, CDR1 is SNHLY and CDR2 is FYNNEI. CDR3 sequence reads: CASSEWDRTMNTEAFF. In nucleotides, the CDR3 is TGTGCCAGCAGTGAATGGGACAGAACCATGAACACTGAAGCTTTCTTT.

V usage is TRBV30 and J usage is TRBJ1-5; 7 bases map to TRBD1. The trim removed 3 bases at V and 1 base at J, leaving 9 bases unmatched. In germline, CDR1 is GTSNPN, CDR2 SVGIG (reference sequence). The CDR3 consists of 16 residues. CDR3 in DNA: TGTGCCTGGAGCCCGATAGGGACAGCCAGCAATCAGCCCCAGCATTTT. Protein sequence: CAWSPIGTASNQPQHF.

This clone is a singleton in its sample. The chain links TRBV6-5 to TRBJ2-7, with 15 bases identical to TRBD2. The CDR3 covers 15 residues. Trimming removed 7 bases from V and 4 bases from J; junction bases left unmatched: 5. CDR1 MNHEY and CDR2 SVGAGI come from the germline V gene. CDR3 sequence reads: CASNGLAGGLYEQYF. The CDR3 nucleotides are TGTGCCAGCAATGGACTAGCGGGGGGGTTGTACGAGCAGTACTTC.

The V call is TRBV7-2, the J call TRBJ1-5; D call uncertain. The CDR3 loop spans 14 amino acids. Trimming took 5 bases from V and 3 from J, leaving 11 bases between them. CDR1 is SGHTA, CDR2 FQGNSA, per germline. The CDR3 spells CASSPLTNNQPQHF. The CDR3 coding sequence is TGTGCCAGCAGCCCCCTAACGAACAATCAGCCCCAGCATTTT.

The rearrangement links TRBV2 to TRBJ2-1, with D possibly matching TRBD1 (5 bases). This CDR3 spans 14 amino acids. Germline V gene lookup returns CDR1 SNHLY and CDR2 FYNNEI. V lost 4 bases and J lost 4, with 11 bases in between. The CDR3 loop is CASSVSSGYNEQFF. The CDR3 DNA sequence: TGTGCCAGCAGTGTAAGCTCAGGGTACAATGAGCAGTTCTTC. The full variable domain, its missing parts supplied by reference TRBV2 and TRBJ2-1, is EPEVTQTPSHQVTQMGQEVILRCVPISNHLYFYWYRQILGQKVEFLVSFYNNEISEKSEIFDDQFSVERPDGSNFTLKIRSTKLEDSAMYFCASSVSSGYNEQFFGPGTRLTVL.

This clone was picked up one time. Here the CDR3 DNA reads TGTGCCAGCAGCTTAGGGGTTTCCCAAGAGACCCAGTACTTC. Its translation is CASSLGVSQETQYF. The chain couples TRBV2 to TRBJ2-5; TRBD1 might be the D (5 bases). CDR3 size: 14 residues. Per germline, CDR1 SNHLY and CDR2 FYNNEI. V was cut by 6 bases and J by 1 base, with 12 bases left in between. Based on the CDR3 plus reference TRBV2 and TRBJ2-5, the full variable domain is EPEVTQTPSHQVTQMGQEVILRCVPISNHLYFYWYRQILGQKVEFLVSFYNNEISEKSEIFDDQFSVERPDGSNFTLKIRSTKLEDSAMYFCASSLGVSQETQYFGPGTRLLVL.

This clone has just one count. The J gene is TRBJ2-3, the V gene TRBV6-2 or TRBV6-3; D may be TRBD2 (5 bases). This CDR3 is 18 amino acids long. V lost 6 bases and J 0 bases, leaving 22 bases between the germline ends. The germline V gene has CDR1 MNHEY and CDR2 SVGEGT. CDR3 region: CASSSGVRRLGSTDTQYF. Here the CDR3 DNA reads TGTGCCAGCAGCTCCGGTGTTCGGAGGCTGGGGAGCACAGATACGCAGTATTTT.

This clone was seen once. The chain carries TRBV5-1 and TRBJ1-6, with D uncertain. The germline V gene encodes CDR1 SGHRS and CDR2 YFSETQ. V was trimmed by 5 bases and J by 7 bases, leaving 13 bases between them. CDR3 length: 14 amino acids. Written as DNA, the CDR3 is TGCGCCAGCAGGCGGTGGGCGGGGAATTCACCCCTCCACTTT. As protein: CASRRWAGNSPLHF.

The V and J genes are TRBV19 and TRBJ1-4, with a possible D match to TRBD1 (5 bases). Germline assignment: CDR1 LNHDA and CDR2 SQIVND (reference sequence). V lost 9 bases to trimming and J lost 0 bases, with 14 bases between them. The CDR3 is made up of 15 amino acids. The CDR3 DNA reads TGTGCCAGCAGTGGGGGGAGTGCAACTAATGAAAAACTGTTTTTT. Amino acids: CASSGGSATNEKLFF.

This chain joins TRBV3-1 (or the pseudogene TRBV3-2) and TRBJ2-2; D is possibly TRBD1 (6 bases). V dropped 7 bases and J dropped 7 bases, with 7 bases sitting between them. The germline CDR1 and CDR2 sequences are LGHDT and YNNKEL (reference sequence). The CDR3 totals 11 residues. CDR3 in amino acids: CASNRDGELFF. CDR3 bases: TGTGCCAGCAACAGGGACGGGGAGCTGTTTTTT.

This clone was observed once. The chain joins TRBV18 to TRBJ2-3, with D tentatively TRBD1 (6 bases). Germline V gene lookup returns CDR1 KGHSH and CDR2 LQKENI. This CDR3 has 18 amino acids. Trimming cost V 3 bases and J 5 bases, with 24 bases left between them. CDR3 sequence: CASSPPRRTVQGIDTQYF. The DNA for the CDR3 is TGTGCCAGCTCACCGCCCAGGCGGACAGTGCAAGGCATAGATACGCAGTATTTT.

The chain couples TRBV5-4 to TRBJ2-1; D might be TRBD2 (5 bases). V was shortened by 1 base and J by 9 bases, with 11 bases between the two germline ends. This CDR3 is built from 13 residues. Per germline, CDR1 SGHNT and CDR2 YYREEE (reference sequence). CDR3 protein: CASSLSGRGEQFF. The CDR3, as DNA: TGTGCCAGCAGCTTGAGCGGTCGGGGTGAGCAGTTCTTC.

The V call is TRBV28, the J call TRBJ2-7, with a possible D match to TRBD1 (7 bases). Germline CDR1 MDHEN, CDR2 SYDVKM. This CDR3 contains 15 residues. Trimming took 6 bases from V and 3 from J, leaving 18 bases between them. In nucleotides, the CDR3 is TGTGCCAGCAGGACGCAGGGGGGTGGGTACTACGAGCAGTACTTC. Its translation is CASRTQGGGYYEQYF.

The chain links TRBV27 to TRBJ1-6, with D perhaps TRBD1 (5 bases). The CDR3 is 15 amino acids. V was cut by 0 bases and J by 7 bases, with 10 bases left in between. CDR1 is MNHEY and CDR2 is SMNVEV in the germline V gene (reference sequence). CDR3 loop: CASSLSTGGNSPLHF. Written as DNA, the CDR3 is TGTGCCAGCAGTTTATCTACGGGGGGGAATTCACCCCTCCACTTT.

CDR3 residues: CSASGENQPQHF. In nucleotides, the CDR3 is TGCAGTGCTAGTGGGGAGAATCAGCCCCAGCATTTT. The chain combines TRBV20-1 with TRBJ1-5; no reliable D call. Trimming cost V 3 bases and J 4 bases, with 7 bases left between them. The CDR3 loop spans 12 amino acids. Germline V gene sequence: CDR1 DFQATT, CDR2 SNEGSKA (reference sequence).

This chain links TRBV2 with TRBJ2-7, with 8 bases identical to TRBD1. CDR1 is SNHLY and CDR2 is FYNNEI in the germline V gene. There are 12 residues in the CDR3. Unmatched junction bases numbered 4, after V lost 8 bases and J lost 4 bases. The CDR3 DNA follows: TGTGCCAGCCTTGACAGGGGTTACGAGCAGTACTTC. Amino acid sequence: CASLDRGYEQYF. Together with reference TRBV2 and TRBJ2-7, the CDR3 gives the full variable domain: EPEVTQTPSHQVTQMGQEVILRCVPISNHLYFYWYRQILGQKVEFLVSFYNNEISEKSEIFDDQFSVERPDGSNFTLKIRSTKLEDSAMYFCASLDRGYEQYFGPGTRLTVT.

The chain employs TRBV2 and TRBJ1-2; possible D gene TRBD1, 6 bases. CDR1 and CDR2 from the germline V gene are SNHLY and FYNNEI. CDR3 length: 15 residues. With 5 bases removed from V and 4 bases from J, the gap between germline ends came to 17 bases. CDR3 residues: CASSPNREIGYGYTF. CDR3 DNA: TGTGCCAGCAGTCCGAACAGGGAGATCGGCTATGGCTACACCTTC.

In its sample, this clone was seen once. The genes are TRBV15 and TRBJ2-5; 8 bases fit TRBD1. With 3 bases clipped from V and 3 bases from J, the junction kept 12 bases outside the gene matches. Looked up from germline, CDR1 is LNHNV and CDR2 is YYDKDF (reference sequence). The CDR3 consists of 17 residues. In DNA form, the CDR3 reads TGTGCCACCAGCAGGCGAAAGGGACAGGTTGGCGAAGAGACCCAGTACTTC. It yields the protein CATSRRKGQVGEETQYF. The full variable domain, rest sourced from reference TRBV15 and TRBJ2-5, is DAMVIQNPRYQVTQFGKPVTLSCSQTLNHNVMYWYQQKSSQAPKLLFHYYDKDFNNEADTPDNFQSRRPNTSFCFLDIRSPGLGDTAMYLCATSRRKGQVGEETQYFGPGTRLLVL.